These T cell receptor beta chains were read from a single sample in a study of CD8+CD57+ T cells in acquired aplastic anemia. TCRdb re-called the reads through MiXCR, storing one row per CDR3 protein. This table holds roughly 81,000 distinct CDR3 sequences, approximately 46% found once. Input material: sorted CD4+, CD8+, or CD8+CD57+ T cells (not recorded which) from PBMCs. Receptors were obtained from a human donor in good health, serving as a control. The CDR3 runs from the conserved cysteine through the conserved F or W. A D gene is named only where the DNA matches it firmly. Only some rows state a clone size, as once, few, many or a class for expanded clones.

v_call: TRBV19; clone_size: .; cdr3_length: 14; j_call: TRBJ1-2; d_call: .; cdr3_aa: CASSRQAINYGYTF; cdr3_nt: TGTGCCAGTAGTAGACAGGCGATTAACTATGGCTACACCTTC
v_call: TRBV7-9; clone_size: many; cdr3_length: 14; j_call: TRBJ2-2; d_call: .; cdr3_aa: CASEPRVDTGELFF; cdr3_nt: TGTGCCAGCGAACCGCGTGTGGACACCGGGGAGCTGTTTTTT
v_call: TRBV2; clone_size: .; cdr3_length: 15; j_call: TRBJ1-4; d_call: .; cdr3_aa: CASVFTMGFREKLFF; cdr3_nt: TGTGCCAGCGTCTTCACTATGGGGTTCCGTGAAAAACTGTTTTTT
v_call: TRBV7-9; clone_size: once; cdr3_length: 15; j_call: TRBJ1-6; d_call: .; cdr3_aa: CASSPGEGGHSPLHF; cdr3_nt: TGTGCCAGCAGCCCCGGGGAGGGTGGGCATTCACCCCTCCACTTT
v_call: TRBV7-8; clone_size: few; cdr3_length: 12; j_call: TRBJ2-5; d_call: .; cdr3_aa: CASTGIQETQYF; cdr3_nt: TGTGCCAGCACTGGGATCCAAGAGACCCAGTACTTC
v_call: TRBV2; clone_size: .; cdr3_length: 12; j_call: TRBJ1-4; d_call: .; cdr3_aa: CASNRGGEKLFF; cdr3_nt: TGTGCCAGCAACCGAGGGGGTGAAAAACTGTTTTTT
v_call: TRBV15; clone_size: once; cdr3_length: 15; j_call: TRBJ1-2; d_call: TRBD1; cdr3_aa: CASSGQGQGSSGYTF; cdr3_nt: TGTGCCAGCAGTGGACAGGGACAGGGGAGCTCTGGCTACACCTTC
v_call: TRBV2; clone_size: once; cdr3_length: 15; j_call: TRBJ2-7; d_call: .; cdr3_aa: CASRAEAAPPYEQYF; cdr3_nt: TGTGCCAGCAGAGCCGAAGCGGCCCCTCCGTACGAGCAGTACTTC
v_call: TRBV15; clone_size: many; cdr3_length: 14; j_call: TRBJ2-7; d_call: .; cdr3_aa: CATSRDPSSYEQYF; cdr3_nt: TGTGCCACCAGCAGAGACCCAAGCTCCTACGAGCAGTACTTC
v_call: TRBV15; clone_size: .; cdr3_length: 14; j_call: TRBJ2-5; d_call: .; cdr3_aa: CATSRDTVEETQYF; cdr3_nt: TGTGCCACCAGCAGAGATACAGTAGAAGAGACCCAGTACTTC
v_call: TRBV7-9; clone_size: .; cdr3_length: 14; j_call: TRBJ1-6; d_call: .; cdr3_aa: CASGKSSGSSPLHF; cdr3_nt: TGTGCCAGCGGCAAGAGTAGCGGGAGCTCACCCCTCCACTTT
v_call: TRBV15; clone_size: .; cdr3_length: 15; j_call: TRBJ2-3; d_call: TRBD2; cdr3_aa: CATSKGLAGHATQYF; cdr3_nt: TGTGCCACCAGCAAAGGACTAGCGGGACATGCTACGCAGTATTTT
v_call: TRBV7-9; clone_size: .; cdr3_length: 13; j_call: TRBJ2-2; d_call: .; cdr3_aa: CASSLDPAGELFF; cdr3_nt: TGTGCCAGCAGCTTAGATCCCGCCGGGGAGCTGTTTTTT
v_call: TRBV15; clone_size: many; cdr3_length: 15; j_call: TRBJ2-1; d_call: TRBD2; cdr3_aa: CATSLGLAGDNEQFF; cdr3_nt: TGTGCCACCAGCTTGGGACTAGCGGGGGACAATGAGCAGTTCTTC
v_call: TRBV27; clone_size: once; cdr3_length: 19; j_call: TRBJ2-5; d_call: TRBD2; cdr3_aa: CASSRIPSGRVGDQETQYF; cdr3_nt: TGTGCCAGCAGTCGAATCCCTAGCGGGAGGGTCGGGGACCAAGAGACCCAGTACTTC
v_call: TRBV10-3; clone_size: .; cdr3_length: 18; j_call: TRBJ1-1; d_call: .; cdr3_aa: CAIITKFLGDSFNTEAFF; cdr3_nt: TGTGCCATTATAACGAAGTTTCTGGGGGACTCCTTTAACACTGAAGCTTTCTTT
v_call: TRBV6-1; clone_size: many; cdr3_length: 16; j_call: TRBJ2-7; d_call: .; cdr3_aa: CASTRAPGTIVREQYF; cdr3_nt: TGTGCCAGCACCCGGGCCCCAGGTACAATCGTACGCGAGCAGTACTTC
v_call: TRBV19; clone_size: few; cdr3_length: 15; j_call: TRBJ2-1; d_call: TRBD2; cdr3_aa: CASSELAGGPNEQFF; cdr3_nt: TGTGCCAGTAGTGAATTAGCGGGGGGGCCTAATGAGCAGTTCTTC
v_call: TRBV2; clone_size: .; cdr3_length: 15; j_call: TRBJ2-7; d_call: TRBD2; cdr3_aa: CASSALAGVSYEQYF; cdr3_nt: TGTGCCAGCAGTGCCCTAGCGGGAGTATCCTACGAGCAGTACTTC
v_call: TRBV5-4; clone_size: many; cdr3_length: 13; j_call: TRBJ1-1; d_call: .; cdr3_aa: CASSFGSNTEAFF; cdr3_nt: TGTGCCAGCAGCTTTGGAAGTAACACTGAAGCTTTCTTT
v_call: TRBV9; clone_size: many; cdr3_length: 12; j_call: TRBJ2-4; d_call: .; cdr3_aa: CASGGAGNIQYF; cdr3_nt: TGTGCCAGCGGAGGAGCTGGGAACATTCAGTACTTC
v_call: TRBV4-3; clone_size: few; cdr3_length: 15; j_call: TRBJ2-7; d_call: .; cdr3_aa: CASSQASGAAYEQYF; cdr3_nt: TGCGCCAGCAGCCAAGCATCAGGGGCCGCCTACGAGCAGTACTTC
v_call: TRBV19; clone_size: many; cdr3_length: 14; j_call: TRBJ2-1; d_call: .; cdr3_aa: CASSIGALGNEQFF; cdr3_nt: TGTGCCAGTAGTATAGGAGCTCTGGGCAATGAGCAGTTCTTC
v_call: TRBV9; clone_size: few; cdr3_length: 13; j_call: TRBJ1-4; d_call: TRBD1; cdr3_aa: CASSGTGNEKLFF; cdr3_nt: TGTGCCAGCAGCGGGACAGGGAATGAAAAACTGTTTTTT
v_call: TRBV9; clone_size: .; cdr3_length: 13; j_call: TRBJ2-7; d_call: TRBD1; cdr3_aa: CASSRDRGDEQYF; cdr3_nt: TGTGCCAGCAGCCGCGACAGGGGGGACGAGCAGTACTTC
v_call: TRBV6-1; clone_size: .; cdr3_length: 14; j_call: TRBJ1-4; d_call: .; cdr3_aa: CASSAREMDEKLFF; cdr3_nt: TGTGCCAGCAGTGCCAGGGAAATGGATGAAAAACTGTTTTTT
v_call: TRBV5-5; clone_size: .; cdr3_length: 16; j_call: TRBJ2-7; d_call: TRBD1; cdr3_aa: CASSLYGQGAAYEQYF; cdr3_nt: TGTGCCAGCAGCTTATATGGACAGGGGGCGGCCTACGAGCAGTACTTC
v_call: TRBV13; clone_size: few; cdr3_length: 12; j_call: TRBJ2-1; d_call: .; cdr3_aa: CASSPQDNEQFF; cdr3_nt: TGTGCCAGCAGCCCCCAGGACAATGAGCAGTTCTTC
v_call: TRBV24-1; clone_size: .; cdr3_length: 15; j_call: TRBJ2-1; d_call: TRBD2; cdr3_aa: CATSDGGGADNEQFF; cdr3_nt: TGTGCCACCAGTGATGGCGGGGGGGCGGACAATGAGCAGTTCTTC
v_call: TRBV9; clone_size: many; cdr3_length: 15; j_call: TRBJ1-2; d_call: TRBD1; cdr3_aa: CASSPHDRGTDGYTF; cdr3_nt: TGTGCCAGCAGCCCCCACGACAGGGGGACAGACGGCTACACCTTC
v_call: TRBV29-1; clone_size: .; cdr3_length: 13; j_call: TRBJ2-6; d_call: .; cdr3_aa: CSVAWSGANVLTF; cdr3_nt: TGCAGCGTTGCTTGGTCTGGGGCCAACGTCCTGACTTTC
v_call: TRBV2; clone_size: many; cdr3_length: 14; j_call: TRBJ1-2; d_call: .; cdr3_aa: CASTLRTTNYGYTF; cdr3_nt: TGTGCCAGCACCCTACGGACGACGAACTATGGCTACACCTTC
v_call: TRBV20-1; clone_size: .; cdr3_length: 16; j_call: TRBJ2-1; d_call: TRBD2; cdr3_aa: CSAPGTSGDNYNEQFF; cdr3_nt: TGCAGTGCTCCTGGGACTAGCGGCGATAACTACAATGAGCAGTTCTTC
v_call: TRBV25-1; clone_size: .; cdr3_length: 15; j_call: TRBJ1-1; d_call: TRBD1; cdr3_aa: CASSWTGDDSSEAFF; cdr3_nt: TGTGCCAGCAGCTGGACAGGGGATGACTCGTCTGAAGCTTTCTTT
v_call: TRBV20-1; clone_size: many; cdr3_length: 16; j_call: TRBJ2-6; d_call: TRBD2; cdr3_aa: CSASSGGTSGANVLTF; cdr3_nt: TGCAGTGCTAGTAGCGGGGGGACCTCTGGGGCCAACGTCCTGACTTTC
v_call: TRBV20-1; clone_size: .; cdr3_length: 13; j_call: TRBJ1-1; d_call: TRBD1; cdr3_aa: CSAGQGADTEALF; cdr3_nt: TGCAGTGCGGGACAGGGGGCGGACACTGAAGCTCTCTTT
v_call: TRBV20-1; clone_size: many; cdr3_length: 13; j_call: TRBJ1-1; d_call: .; cdr3_aa: CSAGTVEGTEAFF; cdr3_nt: TGCAGTGCTGGGACTGTGGAGGGCACTGAAGCTTTCTTT
v_call: TRBV30; clone_size: .; cdr3_length: 14; j_call: TRBJ2-1; d_call: .; cdr3_aa: CAWNIGAGVGEQFF; cdr3_nt: TGTGCCTGGAATATTGGGGCCGGCGTGGGTGAGCAGTTCTTC
v_call: TRBV12-3/TRBV12-4; clone_size: many; cdr3_length: 14; j_call: TRBJ2-7; d_call: TRBD2; cdr3_aa: CASSSGTIAYEQYF; cdr3_nt: TGTGCCAGCAGTTCCGGGACTATCGCCTACGAGCAGTACTTC
v_call: TRBV7-9; clone_size: once; cdr3_length: 13; j_call: TRBJ2-7; d_call: .; cdr3_aa: CASSFRERYEQYF; cdr3_nt: TGTGCCAGCAGCTTCCGGGAGCGGTACGAGCAGTACTTC
v_call: TRBV20-1; clone_size: .; cdr3_length: 15; j_call: TRBJ1-6; d_call: .; cdr3_aa: CSARGSNAGNSPLHF; cdr3_nt: TGCAGTGCTAGAGGGAGCAACGCAGGAAATTCACCCCTCCACTTT
v_call: TRBV15; clone_size: .; cdr3_length: 13; j_call: TRBJ2-7; d_call: TRBD2; cdr3_aa: CATSIAGDYEQYF; cdr3_nt: TGTGCCACCAGCATAGCGGGGGACTACGAGCAGTACTTC
v_call: TRBV2; clone_size: few; cdr3_length: 14; j_call: TRBJ1-2; d_call: .; cdr3_aa: CASSEAGRGKGYTF; cdr3_nt: TGTGCCAGCAGTGAAGCAGGGAGGGGCAAAGGCTACACCTTC
v_call: TRBV4-1; clone_size: .; cdr3_length: 16; j_call: TRBJ1-2; d_call: TRBD1; cdr3_aa: CASSQDQGGSGYGYTF; cdr3_nt: TGCGCCAGCAGCCAAGATCAAGGGGGCTCAGGTTATGGCTACACCTTC
v_call: TRBV28; clone_size: few; cdr3_length: 16; j_call: TRBJ1-2; d_call: .; cdr3_aa: CASRGPQGMKDYGYTF; cdr3_nt: TGTGCCAGCAGGGGACCACAGGGAATGAAAGACTATGGCTACACCTTC
v_call: TRBV4-1; clone_size: .; cdr3_length: 13; j_call: TRBJ1-1; d_call: TRBD1; cdr3_aa: CASSQRGLTEAFF; cdr3_nt: TGCGCCAGCAGCCAAAGGGGGCTCACTGAAGCTTTCTTT
v_call: TRBV12-3/TRBV12-4; clone_size: few; cdr3_length: 16; j_call: TRBJ2-2; d_call: TRBD2; cdr3_aa: CASSSPSAGGPGELFF; cdr3_nt: TGTGCCAGCAGTTCCCCGAGCGCGGGGGGGCCCGGGGAGCTGTTTTTT
v_call: TRBV13; clone_size: .; cdr3_length: 13; j_call: TRBJ1-2; d_call: .; cdr3_aa: CASSDRANYGYTF; cdr3_nt: TGTGCCAGCAGCGACAGAGCTAACTATGGCTACACCTTC
v_call: TRBV25-1; clone_size: .; cdr3_length: 18; j_call: TRBJ2-3; d_call: TRBD2; cdr3_aa: CASSARLAGGPSTDTQYF; cdr3_nt: TGTGCCAGCAGTGCTAGACTAGCGGGGGGGCCAAGCACAGATACGCAGTATTTT
v_call: TRBV11-2; clone_size: .; cdr3_length: 13; j_call: TRBJ2-1; d_call: .; cdr3_aa: CASRALVYPEQFF; cdr3_nt: TGTGCCAGCCGGGCTTTAGTTTATCCTGAGCAGTTCTTC
v_call: TRBV7-9; clone_size: .; cdr3_length: 15; j_call: TRBJ1-6; d_call: .; cdr3_aa: CASSLGTGYNSPLHF; cdr3_nt: TGTGCCAGCAGCTTAGGTACGGGATATAATTCACCCCTCCACTTT
v_call: TRBV10-2; clone_size: .; cdr3_length: 11; j_call: TRBJ2-3; d_call: .; cdr3_aa: CASRRTDTQYF; cdr3_nt: TGCGCCAGCAGGCGTACAGATACGCAGTATTTT
v_call: TRBV19; clone_size: .; cdr3_length: 14; j_call: TRBJ1-4; d_call: .; cdr3_aa: CASSIYEGYEELFF; cdr3_nt: TGTGCCAGTAGTATCTACGAAGGGTACGAAGAACTGTTTTTT
v_call: TRBV24-1; clone_size: few; cdr3_length: 15; j_call: TRBJ2-3; d_call: TRBD1; cdr3_aa: CATSEPGQATDTQYF; cdr3_nt: TGTGCCACCAGTGAACCGGGACAGGCCACAGATACGCAGTATTTT
v_call: TRBV2; clone_size: .; cdr3_length: 13; j_call: TRBJ1-2; d_call: .; cdr3_aa: CASSGLGTYGYTF; cdr3_nt: TGTGCCAGCAGTGGCTTAGGAACCTATGGCTACACCTTC